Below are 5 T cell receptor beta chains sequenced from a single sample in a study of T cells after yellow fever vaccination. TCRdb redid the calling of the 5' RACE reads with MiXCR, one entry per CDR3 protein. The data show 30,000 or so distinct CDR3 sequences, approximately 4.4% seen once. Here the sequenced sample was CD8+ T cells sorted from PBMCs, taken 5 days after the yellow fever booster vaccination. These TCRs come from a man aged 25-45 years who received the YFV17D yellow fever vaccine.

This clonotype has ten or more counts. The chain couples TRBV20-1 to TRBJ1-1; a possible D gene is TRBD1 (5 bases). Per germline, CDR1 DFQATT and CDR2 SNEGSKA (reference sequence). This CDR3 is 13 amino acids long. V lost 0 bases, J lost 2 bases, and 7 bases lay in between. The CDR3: CSARDRGNTEAFF. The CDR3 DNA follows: TGCAGTGCTAGAGATCGGGGCAACACTGAAGCTTTCTTT.

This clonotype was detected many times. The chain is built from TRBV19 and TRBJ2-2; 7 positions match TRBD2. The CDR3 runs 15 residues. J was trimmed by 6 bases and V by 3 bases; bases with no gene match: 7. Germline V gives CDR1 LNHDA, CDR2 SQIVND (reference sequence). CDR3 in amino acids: CASSIIAGVSGELFF. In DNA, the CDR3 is TGTGCCAGTAGTATTATCGCGGGAGTATCCGGGGAGCTGTTTTTT.

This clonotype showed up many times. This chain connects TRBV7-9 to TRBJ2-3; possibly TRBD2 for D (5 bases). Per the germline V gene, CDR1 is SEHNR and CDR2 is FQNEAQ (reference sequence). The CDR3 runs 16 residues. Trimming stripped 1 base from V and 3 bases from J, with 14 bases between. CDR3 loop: CASSLESGVRTDTQYF. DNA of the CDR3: TGTGCCAGCAGCTTAGAAAGCGGAGTCAGGACAGATACGCAGTATTTT.

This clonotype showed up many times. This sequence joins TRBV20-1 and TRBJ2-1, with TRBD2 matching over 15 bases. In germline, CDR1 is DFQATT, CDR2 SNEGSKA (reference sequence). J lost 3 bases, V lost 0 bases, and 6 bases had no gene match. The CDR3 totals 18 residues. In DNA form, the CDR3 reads TGCAGTGCTAGAGAGGTTGGACTAGCGGGAGGGCACTACAATGAGCAGTTCTTC. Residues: CSAREVGLAGGHYNEQFF.

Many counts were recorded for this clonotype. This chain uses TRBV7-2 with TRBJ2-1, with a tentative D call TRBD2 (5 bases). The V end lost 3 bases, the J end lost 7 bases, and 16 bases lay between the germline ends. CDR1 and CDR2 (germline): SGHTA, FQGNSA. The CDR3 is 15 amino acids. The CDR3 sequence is CASSLEVRVGNEQFF. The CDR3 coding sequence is TGTGCCAGCAGCTTGGAGGTACGGGTTGGTAATGAGCAGTTCTTC. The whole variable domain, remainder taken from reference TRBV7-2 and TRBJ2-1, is GAGVSQSPSNKVTEKGKDVELRCDPISGHTALYWYRQSLGQGLEFLIYFQGNSAPDKSGLPSDRFSAERTGGSVSTLTIQRTQQEDSAVYLCASSLEVRVGNEQFFGPGTRLTVL.